These 13 T cell receptor beta chains originate from one sample sequenced in a study of PD-1 blockade in classical Hodgkin lymphoma. Assay: immunoSEQ multiplex PCR; the TCRdb copy retains only in-frame clones and omits some. The sample includes some 100,000 clones, roughly 89% of them seen just once. Autologous stem cell transplantation was followed by relapse in every patient, and brentuximab vedotin exposure varied. Here the sequenced sample was peripheral blood mononuclear cells (PBMCs), taken before the second cycle of nivolumab. The receptors come from a human donor with classical Hodgkin lymphoma.

This chain uses TRBV5-8 with TRBJ2-5; D is tentatively TRBD1 or TRBD2 (6 bases each). CDR3 size: 14 residues. Germline values: CDR1 SGHTS, CDR2 YDEGEE. The germline V and J ends were trimmed by 0 bases and 5 bases, with 11 bases remaining between them. The CDR3 DNA is TGTGCCAGCAGCTTGGGCCGGGGGCTGGAGACCCAGTACTTC. It is translated as CASSLGRGLETQYF.

This chain connects TRBV27 to TRBJ2-1; 10 nucleotides agree with TRBD2. The J segment lost 6 bases and the V segment lost 6 bases, leaving 11 bases of the junction unmatched. The CDR3 covers 16 residues. CDR1 MNHEY and CDR2 SMNVEV come from the germline V gene (reference sequence). CDR3 coding DNA: TGTGCCAGCAGCCGCGGGCCGAGACTAGCGGGCAATGAGCAGTTCTTC. Its protein product is CASSRGPRLAGNEQFF.

The V call is TRBV7-2, the J call TRBJ2-1; D uncertain. This CDR3 is built from 13 residues. Trimming removed 0 bases at V and 7 bases at J, with 7 bases between. The germline V gene has CDR1 SGHTA and CDR2 FQGNSA. CDR3 bases: TGTGCCAGCAGCTTAGCGGACCGTAATGAGCAGTTCTTC. It codes for CASSLADRNEQFF.

The genes are TRBV6-5 and TRBJ2-2; no firm D call. Germline values: CDR1 MNHEY, CDR2 SVGAGI. This CDR3 spans 13 amino acids. The V gene lost 4 bases and the J gene lost 0 bases, with 3 bases spanning the gap. The CDR3 spells CASSSTNTGELFF. CDR3 bases: TGTGCCAGCAGTTCAACGAACACCGGGGAGCTGTTTTTT.

This clone was picked up a small number of times. The CDR3 region is CASQLGGGDFRNGYTF. The CDR3 region has the DNA TGTGCCAGCCAATTGGGAGGGGGGGACTTCAGGAATGGCTACACCTTC. The V gene is TRBV27, the J gene TRBJ1-2; tentative D call: TRBD1 (6 bases). The germline CDR1 and CDR2 sequences are MNHEY and SMNVEV (reference sequence). There are 16 residues in the CDR3. Trimming stripped 8 bases from V and 6 bases from J, with 25 bases between.

The V and J genes are TRBV15 and TRBJ2-3; 7 bases fit TRBD1. V was pared by 4 bases and J by 1 base, with 5 bases of the junction left unmatched. This CDR3 region has 15 residues. Looked up from germline, CDR1 is LNHNV and CDR2 is YYDKDF (reference sequence). The CDR3 nucleotides are TGTGCCACCAGCAAGGACAGGCGGGGCACAGATACGCAGTATTTT. It is translated as CATSKDRRGTDTQYF.

The V call is TRBV5-1, the J call TRBJ2-5; weak D call: TRBD1 (6 bases). V lost 3 bases, J lost 2 bases, and 8 bases lay in between. Germline V gives CDR1 SGHRS, CDR2 YFSETQ. CDR3 length: 13 amino acids. CDR3 DNA: TGCGCCAGCAGCTCCAGGGGTCAAGAGACCCAGTACTTC. Protein: CASSSRGQETQYF.

The J gene is TRBJ2-7, the V gene TRBV2, with a tentative D call TRBD1 (6 bases). This CDR3 is built from 14 residues. Germline assignment: CDR1 SNHLY and CDR2 FYNNEI. The germline V and J ends were trimmed by 3 bases and 2 bases, with 11 bases remaining between them. The CDR3 coding sequence is TGTGCCAGCAGTGATGCCGGACAGCCCTACGAGCAGTACTTC. Encoded protein: CASSDAGQPYEQYF. The whole variable domain, filled in from reference TRBV2 and TRBJ2-7, reads EPEVTQTPSHQVTQMGQEVILRCVPISNHLYFYWYRQILGQKVEFLVSFYNNEISEKSEIFDDQFSVERPDGSNFTLKIRSTKLEDSAMYFCASSDAGQPYEQYFGPGTRLTVT.

The chain has TRBV11-3 and TRBJ1-2; D perhaps matches TRBD1 (5 bases). The V end lost 5 bases, the J end lost 3 bases, and 19 bases lay between the germline ends. Germline V lookup: CDR1 SGHNT, CDR2 YENEEA. This CDR3 has 16 amino acids. The CDR3 bases are TGTGCCAGCAGCATGTACCAGGGAGGGAGGGACTATGGCTACACCTTC. The encoded protein is CASSMYQGGRDYGYTF.

The gene calls are TRBV28 and TRBJ2-4, with TRBD2 matching over 7 bases. J lost 0 bases, V lost 6 bases, and 11 bases had no gene match. The CDR3 loop spans 17 amino acids. The germline CDR1 and CDR2 sequences are MDHEN and SYDVKM. The chain's CDR3 is CASSWISGQLAKNIQYF. CDR3 nucleotides: TGTGCCAGCAGCTGGATTAGCGGGCAATTAGCCAAAAACATTCAGTACTTC. Filled out from reference TRBV28 and TRBJ2-4, the complete variable domain reads DVKVTQSSRYLVKRTGEKVFLECVQDMDHENMFWYRQDPGLGLRLIYFSYDVKMKEKGDIPEGYSVSREKKERFSLILESASTNQTSMYLCASSWISGQLAKNIQYFGAGTRLSVL.

The V and J genes are TRBV6-5 and TRBJ1-2; 9 nucleotides match TRBD1. Germline V CDR1 and CDR2: MNHEY, SVGAGI. J was trimmed by 8 bases and V by 5 bases; bases with no gene match: 6. This CDR3 contains 13 residues. CDR3 bases: TGTGCCAGCAGTACAGGACAGGGGAGAGGCTACACCTTC. This sequence encodes CASSTGQGRGYTF.

The genes are TRBV7-2 and TRBJ1-1; tentative D call: TRBD1 (6 bases). V lost 4 bases and J lost 0, with 12 bases in between. CDR3 length: 15 residues. Germline V CDR1 and CDR2: SGHTA, FQGNSA. The CDR3 region is CASSWRGGLNTEAFF. CDR3 in DNA: TGTGCCAGCAGCTGGCGGGGGGGGCTGAACACTGAAGCTTTCTTT. Complete variable domain (other parts from reference TRBV7-2 and TRBJ1-1): GAGVSQSPSNKVTEKGKDVELRCDPISGHTALYWYRQSLGQGLEFLIYFQGNSAPDKSGLPSDRFSAERTGGSVSTLTIQRTQQEDSAVYLCASSWRGGLNTEAFFGQGTRLTVV.

This clone has only one observation. The J gene is TRBJ2-4, the V gene TRBV28; a possible D gene is TRBD1 (6 bases). The CDR3 covers 15 residues. Per germline, CDR1 MDHEN and CDR2 SYDVKM. V lost 6 bases to trimming and J lost 1 base, with 13 bases between them. CDR3 DNA: TGTGCCAGCAGGCGACAGGCTCTGGCCAAAAACATTCAGTACTTC. Translation gives CASRRQALAKNIQYF.